This T cell receptor beta chain was documented in a study of T-cell memory formation after mild COVID-19. Study-level results: Clones shrinking from day 15 to 85 showed even CD4/CD8 mixes; later expanders tilted CD4+. Largely, contracting CD4+ clones fell within CM and EM, and contracting CD8+ clones within EMRA. Certain responding clones were present in pre-infection memory, suggesting participation of cross-reactive memory.

This clonotype was counted only a few times. Its specificity is unknown. The V and J ends lost 4 bases and 1 base, in that order; junction bases with no gene match: 5. Germline V gives CDR1 SGHRS, CDR2 YFSETQ. This CDR3 contains 15 residues. 5'RACE, which relied on constant-segment primers, yielded TCR alpha and TCR beta cDNA libraries carrying sample barcodes and UMIs. One entry per CDR3 protein results from TCRdb running MiXCR on the 5' RACE reads. The data contain 350,000 to 500,000 distinct CDR3 sequences, roughly a quarter of them singletons. This clonotype originated in an adult woman who had mild COVID-19 (a few samples of this study predate the infection). Cell type and time point are not known. The J gene is TRBJ2-1, the V gene TRBV5-1; 7 bases are shared with TRBD1. Sequencing used PBMCs or a T cell subset sorted from them (not recorded which). CDR3 sequence reads: CASSPGQQSYNEQFF. CDR3 nucleotides: TGCGCCAGCAGCCCGGGACAGCAGTCCTACAATGAGCAGTTCTTC.